This entry lists 5 T cell receptor beta chains sequenced from one sample in a study of cytomegalovirus exposure and HLA in healthy donors. The PCR made use of 60 Vbeta and 13 Jbeta primers. The repertoire was sequenced with immunoSEQ multiplex PCR; TCRdb's copy has only in-frame clones and lacks some. Of 180,000 or so clones detected, about four fifths appear once; the ten largest clones hold around 2.6%. Sequenced: PBMCs. These receptors were collected from a female donor in good health and CMV-seronegative.

This chain joins TRBV11-2 and TRBJ1-3, with D perhaps matching TRBD1 (6 bases). The germline CDR1 and CDR2 sequences are SGHAT and FQNNGV. This CDR3 is 14 amino acids long. Trimming left V 5 bases short and J 8 bases short, with 16 bases between. CDR3 loop: CASSPRLKGDTIYF. Written as DNA, the CDR3 is TGTGCCAGCAGCCCCCGACTGAAGGGGGACACCATATATTTT.

The chain has TRBV12-5 and TRBJ2-5; 9 nucleotides line up with TRBD2. Germline V gene sequence: CDR1 LGHNT, CDR2 FRNRAP. Unmatched junction bases numbered 15, after V lost 8 bases and J lost 5 bases. The CDR3 has 16 amino acids. As DNA, the CDR3 is TGTGCTAGTAGCACCCGGGATAGCGGGGGTAGCGAGACCCAGTACTTC. It translates to CASSTRDSGGSETQYF.

The CDR3 is CASKGQGYSYEQYF. CDR3 sequence (DNA): TGTGCCAGCAAAGGACAGGGGTACTCCTACGAGCAGTACTTC. The chain combines TRBV2 with TRBJ2-7; 9 bases map to TRBD1. The CDR3 has 14 amino acids. Looked up from germline, CDR1 is SNHLY and CDR2 is FYNNEI. The junction had 4 bases not matched to a gene; V was cut back by 7 bases and J by 0 bases.

The chain employs TRBV5-6 and TRBJ2-7, with D possibly being TRBD2 (7 bases). The V and J ends lost 0 bases and 5 bases respectively, with 21 bases between them. This CDR3 is 17 amino acids long. The V gene's germline CDR1 is SGHDT and CDR2 YYEEEE. The CDR3 DNA reads TGTGCCAGCAGCTTGGTGGGGGGGCTCAACAGGGATAACGAGCAGTACTTC. Amino acids: CASSLVGGLNRDNEQYF.

The V call is TRBV7-9, the J call TRBJ1-4; TRBD1 agrees at 9 bases. This CDR3 is 16 amino acids long. J lost 2 bases, V lost 1 base, and 2 bases had no gene match. CDR1 is SEHNR and CDR2 is FQNEAQ in the germline V gene (reference sequence). DNA for the CDR3: TGTGCCAGCAGCTTAGGGGACAGGGCGACTAATGAAAAACTGTTTTTT. Translation gives CASSLGDRATNEKLFF.